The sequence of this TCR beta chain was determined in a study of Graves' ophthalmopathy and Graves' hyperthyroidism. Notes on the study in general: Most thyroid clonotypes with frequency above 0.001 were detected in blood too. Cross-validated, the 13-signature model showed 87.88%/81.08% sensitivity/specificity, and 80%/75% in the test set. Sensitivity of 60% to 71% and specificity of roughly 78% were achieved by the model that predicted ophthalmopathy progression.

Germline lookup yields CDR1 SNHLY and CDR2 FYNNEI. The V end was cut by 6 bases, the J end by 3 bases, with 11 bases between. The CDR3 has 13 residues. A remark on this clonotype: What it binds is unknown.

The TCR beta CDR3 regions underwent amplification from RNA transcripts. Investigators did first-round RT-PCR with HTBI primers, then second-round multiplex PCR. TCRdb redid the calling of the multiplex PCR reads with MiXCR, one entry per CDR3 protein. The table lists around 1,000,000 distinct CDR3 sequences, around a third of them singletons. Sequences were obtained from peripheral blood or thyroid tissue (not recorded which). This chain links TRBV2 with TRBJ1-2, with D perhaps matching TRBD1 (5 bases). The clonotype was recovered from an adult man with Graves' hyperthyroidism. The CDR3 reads CASRRDPDYGYTF. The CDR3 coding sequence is TGTGCCAGCAGACGGGACCCTGACTATGGCTACACCTTC.